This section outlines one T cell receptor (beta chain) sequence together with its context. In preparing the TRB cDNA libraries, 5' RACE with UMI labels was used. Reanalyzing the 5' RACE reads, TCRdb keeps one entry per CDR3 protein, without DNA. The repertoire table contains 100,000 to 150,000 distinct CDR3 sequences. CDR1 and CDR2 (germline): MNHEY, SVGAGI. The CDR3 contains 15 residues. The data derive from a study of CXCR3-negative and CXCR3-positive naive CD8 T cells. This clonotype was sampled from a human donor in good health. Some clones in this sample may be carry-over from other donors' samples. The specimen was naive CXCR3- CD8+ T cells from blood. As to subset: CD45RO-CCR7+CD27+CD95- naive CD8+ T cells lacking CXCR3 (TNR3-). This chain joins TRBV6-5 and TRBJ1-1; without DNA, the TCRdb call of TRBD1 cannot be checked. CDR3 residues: CASSWGQGAYTEAFF.